This T cell receptor (beta chain) was captured in a study of blood T cells in healthy people across ages. The donors, aged about 6 to 90, were healthy Caucasians from Russia. Total RNA extraction produced at least 5.5 micrograms (per sample) for the study. There are a few counts of this clonotype. Its cognate antigen is unknown. Primers used in a second PCR of roughly 6 to 12 cycles were a sample-barcoded 5' primer and a J-beta primer mix. TCRdb called the 5' RACE reads again in MiXCR, with one record for every CDR3 protein. The sample records hundreds of thousands of distinct CDR3 sequences, more than 55% being singletons. The germline V gene encodes CDR1 SNHLY and CDR2 FYNNEI. This CDR3 is 15 amino acids long. Whole-study findings and limits: Versus aged donors, long-lived donors had higher diversity and more naive CD4+ cells. Researchers said unsorted PBMCs prevented a conclusive naive versus antigen-experienced comparison.

The chain carries TRBV2 and TRBJ2-7, with no clear D. The last part of the DNA fits TRBJ2-5 better; the J call may be wrong. This clonotype originated in a man between 40 and 49 years old in good health. The sequenced sample was blood. CDR3 coding DNA: TGTGCCAGCAGGAAATCCCCGACGATTCTCGAGACCCAGTACTTC. This codes for CASRKSPTILETQYF.